This T cell receptor beta chain was retrieved from a study of graft-versus-host responses after intestinal transplantation. At the level of the study: Recipients were all induced with anti-thymocyte globulin, then given tacrolimus and steroids for two to three years.

In regard to this clone: The target antigen is unknown.

The graft tissue was processed, and this released both intraepithelial and lamina propria lymphocytes. Broader study findings: Researchers found GvH clones in recipient marrow, and some showed up first in ileum or blood. Among circulating GvH clones, peak levels were associated with early post-transplant declines in HvG clones.

Data came from immunoSEQ multiplex PCR; TCRdb stores just in-frame clones and leaves some out. The sample lists 10,000 or so clones, 70% to 80% occurring once. J gave up 2 bases and V 6 bases, and 5 bases lay outside the gene matches. Germline CDR1 is MNHEY and CDR2 is SMNVEV (reference sequence). The CDR3 contains 15 residues. The chain recombines TRBV27 with TRBJ1-5, with 9 bases that match TRBD1. This TCR came from a human patient who received an intestinal transplant, so some T cells may come from the graft donor. Sample: ileum tissue, taken around 140 days after intestinal transplantation. The CDR3 loop is CASRAWDRGNQPQHF. In DNA form, the CDR3 reads TGTGCCAGCAGAGCCTGGGACAGGGGCAATCAGCCCCAGCATTTT.